The entry that follows covers one TCR beta chain sequence. The authors' processing: Reference gene primers were amplified, and this amplification served to estimate nucleated cell counts. TCRdb's copy holds only in-frame clones and misses some; the assay was immunoSEQ multiplex PCR. That table furnishes V, J and clone size, whereas the DNA furnished D and trimming. The table shows around 260,000 clones, with about 83% occurring only once. The entry originates in a study of blood T cell repertoires in COVID-19. The wider study: Spain, Italy and the United States supplied samples that represented acute and convalescent COVID-19. T cells, B-cell-depleted T cells, or PBMCs supplied cDNA or gDNA.

J was trimmed by 0 bases and V by 3 bases; bases with no gene match: 6. The germline CDR1 and CDR2 sequences are SGDLS and YYNGEE. The CDR3 contains 16 residues. Sequenced input: peripheral blood. V gene TRBV9 combines with J gene TRBJ2-7; 10 bases match TRBD2. The receptor's source is a woman aged 45 to 65 who had recovered from COVID-19. CDR3 in DNA: TGTGCCAGCAGCGCAACCGGGACTAGCGACTCCTACGAGCAGTACTTC. Its translation: CASSATGTSDSYEQYF.